Sequencing of this TCR beta chain was carried out in a study of cytomegalovirus exposure and HLA in healthy donors. The study, taken as a whole, reports: In a later analysis, the majority of CMV-associated beta chains seemingly showed HLA restriction.

Primers included in the PCR were 60 Vbeta and 13 Jbeta primers. Sequencing used immunoSEQ multiplex PCR; TCRdb keeps in-frame clones, though not all of them. The table includes about 130,000 clones, approximately 82% detected once. CDR3 length: 13 residues. Germline V CDR1 and CDR2: SGHNT, YYREEE (reference sequence). With 0 bases removed from V and 5 bases from J, the gap between germline ends came to 8 bases. Comments on this clone: What it binds is unknown.

The sample was PBMCs. The origin of this receptor is a woman aged 18-29 years in good health and CMV-seropositive. V gene TRBV5-4 combines with J gene TRBJ2-5; no firm D call. CDR3 DNA sequence: TGTGCCAGCAGCTTGGTTTCGGAGGAGACCCAGTACTTC. This translates into CASSLVSEETQYF.